What follows are 32 T cell receptor beta chains derived from one specimen sequenced in a study of read filtering for tumor transcriptome and immune sequencing. This library used 300 to 500 ng RNA and molecular barcoded adaptors spanning alpha/delta and beta/gamma chains. TCRdb ran MiXCR on the reads and lists one entry per CDR3 protein. Among about 130,000 distinct CDR3 sequences, over 10% were seen once, and the ten largest hold approximately 11%. Sequenced input: a population of CD138-negative cells sorted from bone marrow. All receptors come from a donor over 35 with multiple myeloma.

This clonotype appeared many times. The V gene is TRBV18, the J gene TRBJ2-5, with D perhaps TRBD1 or TRBD2 (5 bases each). V was shortened by 8 bases and J by 0 bases, with 10 bases between the two germline ends. The CDR3 is 13 residues long. Germline assignment: CDR1 KGHSH and CDR2 LQKENI. CDR3 DNA: TGTGCCAGCAGCCCGGGACACCAAGAGACCCAGTACTTC. This encodes CASSPGHQETQYF.

This clonotype was recorded a few times. V gene TRBV11-2 combines with J gene TRBJ2-7; a possible D gene is TRBD2 (6 bases). The V end was cut by 5 bases, the J end by 3 bases, with 20 bases between. Germline V gene lookup returns CDR1 SGHAT and CDR2 FQNNGV. The CDR3 consists of 16 residues. This chain's CDR3 is CASSLTGTGPFYEQYF. Here the CDR3 DNA reads TGTGCCAGCAGCCTAACCGGGACTGGGCCTTTCTACGAGCAGTACTTC.

This clonotype was observed at least ten times. The V call is TRBV5-1, the J call TRBJ1-1; unclear D gene. Looked up from germline, CDR1 is SGHRS and CDR2 is YFSETQ. The CDR3 totals 18 residues. Trimming took 0 bases from V and 1 from J, leaving 19 bases between them. CDR3 amino acids: CASSLDDRGRASNTEAFF. Here the CDR3 DNA reads TGCGCCAGCAGCTTGGATGACCGAGGGAGAGCTTCGAACACTGAAGCTTTCTTT.

This clonotype came up many times. The chain is built from TRBV18 and TRBJ2-1; 14 positions match TRBD2. Trimming at V came to 2 bases and at J to 6 bases, leaving 3 bases not matched to a gene. CDR3 length equals 16 residues. Germline values: CDR1 KGHSH, CDR2 LQKENI. CDR3 in DNA: TGTGCCAGCTCACCAGGGACTAGCGGGAGAAGCAATGAGCAGTTCTTC. Its translation is CASSPGTSGRSNEQFF.

Ten or more counts support this clonotype. The chain couples TRBV7-2 to TRBJ2-5, with 10 bases identical to TRBD2. CDR1 and CDR2 from the germline V gene are SGHTA and FQGNSA. V trimming: 0 bases; J trimming: 4 bases; junction bases outside the gene matches: 8. The CDR3 spans 17 residues. The CDR3 is CASSLALGLASAETQYF. Here the CDR3 DNA reads TGTGCCAGCAGCTTAGCGCTGGGACTAGCGTCAGCAGAGACCCAGTACTTC. Looking up the rest from reference TRBV7-2 and TRBJ2-5 gives the full variable domain: GAGVSQSPSNKVTEKGKDVELRCDPISGHTALYWYRQSLGQGLEFLIYFQGNSAPDKSGLPSDRFSAERTGGSVSTLTIQRTQQEDSAVYLCASSLALGLASAETQYFGPGTRLLVL.

The sample holds many counts of this clonotype. The CDR3 region has the DNA TGTGCCAGCAGTGAAAGGTCGCTATACGAAGACAATGAGCAGTTCTTC. It specifies CASSERSLYEDNEQFF. The gene calls are TRBV2 and TRBJ2-1; no clear D gene. Germline lookup yields CDR1 SNHLY and CDR2 FYNNEI. V dropped 2 bases and J dropped 5 bases, with 16 bases sitting between them. The CDR3 is 16 residues long.

This clonotype was counted at least ten times. V usage is TRBV27 and J usage is TRBJ2-2, with D perhaps matching TRBD1 (6 bases). In germline, CDR1 is MNHEY, CDR2 SMNVEV (reference sequence). The CDR3 covers 16 residues. V was clipped by 4 bases and J by 4 bases, with 16 bases between them. The CDR3, as DNA: TGTGCCAGCAGTTGGGCAGGGGCTGAGGGCACCGGGGAGCTGTTTTTT. It encodes CASSWAGAEGTGELFF.

This clonotype was found many times. The gene calls are TRBV3-1 and TRBJ1-5; 7 bases line up with TRBD1. Looked up from germline, CDR1 is LGHDT and CDR2 is YNNKEL (reference sequence). This CDR3 contains 13 residues. J gave up 8 bases and V 3 bases, and 4 bases lay outside the gene matches. CDR3 amino acids: CASSQQGGKPQHF. For the CDR3, the DNA is TGTGCCAGCAGCCAGCAGGGGGGGAAGCCCCAGCATTTT.

The chain carries TRBV5-1 and TRBJ1-5; D is perhaps TRBD1 (5 bases). The germline gives CDR1 SGHRS, CDR2 YFSETQ. The CDR3 covers 14 residues. V lost 4 bases and J lost 5, with 13 bases in between. The CDR3 is CASSLGGDYQPQHF. The CDR3 DNA reads as TGCGCCAGCAGCCTGGGAGGGGACTATCAGCCCCAGCATTTT.

The chain joins TRBV19 to TRBJ1-4, with no clear D. Germline CDR1 and CDR2: LNHDA and SQIVND (reference sequence). V lost 8 bases and J lost 7, with 11 bases in between. The CDR3 covers 12 residues. The CDR3 nucleotides are TGTGCCAGTGGTCATGTCAGTGAAAAACTGTTTTTT. As protein: CASGHVSEKLFF.

In its sample, this clonotype was seen many times. The chain employs TRBV5-6 and TRBJ2-2; D gene ambiguous. CDR3 length: 16 amino acids. Germline loops: CDR1 SGHDT, CDR2 YYEEEE. V lost 6 bases, J lost 0 bases, and 15 bases lay in between. The CDR3 region is CASTLGRTTNTGELFF. CDR3 DNA: TGTGCCAGCACCCTAGGCCGGACCACGAACACCGGGGAGCTGTTTTTT.

This clonotype was picked up many times. This chain uses TRBV28 with TRBJ2-4; tentatively, D is TRBD1 (5 bases). The CDR3 has 16 amino acids. V gave up 5 bases and J gave up 0 bases, with 14 bases separating them. Germline V CDR1 and CDR2: MDHEN, SYDVKM. The CDR3 DNA sequence: TGTGCCAGCAGTATTCAGGGATACAGAGCCAAAAACATTCAGTACTTC. This codes for CASSIQGYRAKNIQYF.

This clonotype was counted at least ten times. V is TRBV3-1 and J is TRBJ2-2, with 7 bases matching TRBD1. The V gene's germline CDR1 is LGHDT and CDR2 YNNKEL (reference sequence). The CDR3 runs 13 residues. Trimming took 7 bases from V and 6 from J; bases not matched to a gene: 5. The chain's CDR3 is CASNNQGAGELFF. The CDR3 DNA sequence: TGTGCCAGCAACAATCAGGGGGCCGGGGAGCTGTTTTTT.

A note on this clonotype: A read error may produce the germline difference seen at one junction end. The chain employs TRBV6-1 and TRBJ1-1, with D maybe TRBD1 (5 bases). Germline CDR1 MNHNS, CDR2 SASEGT. The length of the CDR3 is 14 residues. In DNA, the CDR3 is TGTGCCAGCAGCGAAGGGCGGGGGGACACTGAAGCTTTCTTT. It yields the protein CASSEGRGDTEAFF.

This clonotype has just a few counts. The CDR3 loop reads CSASSPGGSYEQYF. The CDR3 region has the DNA TGCAGTGCTAGCTCCCCAGGGGGGTCCTACGAGCAGTACTTC. The chain is built from TRBV20-1 and TRBJ2-7; TRBD1 is a possible D gene (7 bases). Germline-derived CDR1 and CDR2 are DFQATT and SNEGSKA (reference sequence). Trimming removed 3 bases at V and 1 base at J, with 13 bases between. The length of the CDR3 is 14 residues.

This clonotype was seen many times. This rearrangement joins TRBV20-1 to TRBJ2-7, with D unclear. This CDR3 comprises 12 residues. Between the trimmed V and J ends, which lost 1 base and 2 bases, there was a span of 6 bases. Germline loops: CDR1 DFQATT, CDR2 SNEGSKA (reference sequence). The CDR3: CSARVEAYEQYF. The CDR3 region has the DNA TGCAGTGCTAGAGTCGAGGCCTACGAGCAGTACTTC.

This clonotype was detected ten times or more. The chain is built from TRBV5-1 and TRBJ2-3; a possible D gene is TRBD2 (5 bases). The V and J ends lost 5 bases and 3 bases respectively, with 13 bases between them. Germline loops: CDR1 SGHRS, CDR2 YFSETQ. The CDR3 extends over 14 amino acids. CDR3 residues: CASSRSSETDTQYF. The DNA for the CDR3 is TGCGCCAGCAGTAGGAGTAGCGAGACAGATACGCAGTATTTT.

This clonotype was seen at least ten times. The chain combines TRBV20-1 with TRBJ2-1, with 11 bases aligning to TRBD2. Germline CDR1 and CDR2: DFQATT and SNEGSKA (reference sequence). With 1 base clipped from V and 4 bases from J, the junction kept 9 bases outside the gene matches. The CDR3 is 17 amino acids. The CDR3, as DNA: TGCAGTGCTAGAGTGGGTACTAGCGGGAGAACTTACAATGAGCAGTTCTTC. Its translation is CSARVGTSGRTYNEQFF.

There are many counts of this clonotype. V usage is TRBV6-2 or TRBV6-3 and J usage is TRBJ2-1; 7 bases are a match to TRBD2. The CDR3 consists of 14 residues. The germline CDR1 and CDR2 sequences are MNHEY and SVGEGT. V shed 2 bases and J 6 bases; nucleotides not matched to a gene: 4. The CDR3 reads CASSYMGLINEQFF. CDR3 coding DNA: TGTGCCAGCAGTTACATGGGACTAATCAATGAGCAGTTCTTC.

This clonotype was seen ten or more times. The rearrangement uses TRBV23-1 and TRBJ2-1, with TRBD1 matching 9 bases. TRBV23-1 has ORF status, its function being uncertain. Germline trimming cut 5 bases from V and 6 bases from J; bases unmatched to any gene: 5. The CDR3 spans 14 residues. In DNA form, the CDR3 reads TGCGCCAGCAGTAACCGGGACAGGGTCAATGAGCAGTTCTTC. It codes for CASSNRDRVNEQFF.

This clonotype was seen at least ten times. The chain is built from TRBV7-2 and TRBJ1-1, with D possibly matching TRBD1 (6 bases). V shed 9 bases and J shed 1 base, with 12 bases lying between them. CDR3 length: 13 amino acids. Germline V gene data show CDR1 as SGHTA and CDR2 as FQGNSA. CDR3 region: CASKTGANTEAFF. In nucleotides, the CDR3 is TGTGCCAGTAAGACAGGCGCGAACACTGAAGCTTTCTTT. The whole variable domain, remainder taken from reference TRBV7-2 and TRBJ1-1, is GAGVSQSPSNKVTEKGKDVELRCDPISGHTALYWYRQSLGQGLEFLIYFQGNSAPDKSGLPSDRFSAERTGGSVSTLTIQRTQQEDSAVYLCASKTGANTEAFFGQGTRLTVV.

This clonotype was recorded at least ten times. This sequence joins TRBV19 and TRBJ2-7, with 7 nucleotides matching TRBD1. CDR3 length equals 13 residues. The germline V gene encodes CDR1 LNHDA and CDR2 SQIVND (reference sequence). V dropped 1 base and J dropped 6; count of bases not matched to a gene: 3. Here the CDR3 reads CASSIGQGSEQYF. The DNA for the CDR3 is TGTGCCAGTAGTATAGGACAGGGATCCGAGCAGTACTTC.

This clonotype was seen at least ten times. The chain couples TRBV5-5 to TRBJ2-3, with 8 bases fitting TRBD1. The CDR3 is 17 residues long. Germline CDR1 and CDR2: SGHKS and YYEKEE (reference sequence). With V trimmed by 0 bases and J by 7 bases, 13 bases remained unmatched. The CDR3 here is CASSLGIGQGRVYTQYF. The CDR3 DNA reads as TGTGCCAGCAGCTTGGGTATTGGACAGGGTCGTGTATATACGCAGTATTTT.

The sample holds many counts of this clonotype. The chain employs TRBV12-3 or TRBV12-4 and TRBJ1-5; possible D gene TRBD1, 6 bases. The V gene lost 4 bases and the J gene lost 1 base, with 11 bases spanning the gap. The CDR3 length is 15 residues. The CDR3 loop is CASSSGTISNQPQHF. For the CDR3, the DNA is TGTGCCAGCAGTTCTGGGACAATAAGCAATCAGCCCCAGCATTTT.

This clonotype was picked up a small number of times. Being one base from a much bigger clone, this may be a read error. The chain uses TRBV6-2 or TRBV6-3 and TRBJ2-7; perhaps TRBD1 as D (6 bases). V was shortened by 6 bases and J by 5 bases, with 11 bases between the two germline ends. The germline V gene encodes CDR1 MNHEY and CDR2 SVGEGT. The CDR3 consists of 12 residues. The CDR3 DNA reads TGTGCCAGCAGAGCTAGGGACAACGAGCAGTACTTC. Its translation is CASRARDNEQYF.

DNA of the CDR3: TGTGCCAGCAGTGAATTGGGGGGGACCGGGGAGCTGTTTTTT. This encodes CASSELGGTGELFF. The chain joins TRBV6-1 to TRBJ2-2; 7 nucleotides agree with TRBD2. This CDR3 has 14 amino acids. Germline loops: CDR1 MNHNS, CDR2 SASEGT. J gave up 5 bases and V 2 bases, and 2 bases lay outside the gene matches.

This clonotype was counted at least ten times. The chain links TRBV3-1 to TRBJ2-1, with TRBD1 matching over 10 bases. CDR1 is LGHDT and CDR2 is YNNKEL in the germline V gene (reference sequence). Trimming cost V 4 bases and J 4 bases; bases outside gene matches: 7. CDR3 length equals 16 residues. The chain's CDR3 is CASSPTGTGDYNEQFF. The CDR3 bases are TGTGCCAGCAGCCCAACCGGGACAGGGGATTACAATGAGCAGTTCTTC.

The V gene is TRBV10-3, the J gene TRBJ2-5; tentative D call: TRBD1 (6 bases). Germline V gives CDR1 ENHRY, CDR2 SYGVKD. This CDR3 has 13 residues. The V gene lost 11 bases and the J gene lost 4 bases, with 17 bases spanning the gap. The CDR3 coding sequence is TGTGCCTCTGGTACAGGGTTCCGAGAGACCCAGTACTTC. Amino acids: CASGTGFRETQYF.

This clonotype was observed many times. The V and J genes are TRBV27 and TRBJ2-7; 7 nucleotides line up with TRBD2. The germline V gene has CDR1 MNHEY and CDR2 SMNVEV (reference sequence). The V segment lost 8 bases and the J segment 7 bases; nucleotides outside the gene matches: 5. The CDR3 contains 11 residues. CDR3 loop: CASRREDEQYF. In DNA form, the CDR3 reads TGTGCCAGCCGTCGGGAGGATGAGCAGTACTTC.

The table lists this clonotype with many counts. The V call is TRBV10-3, the J call TRBJ2-3; D might be TRBD1 (6 bases). Trimming took off 2 bases at V and 2 bases at J, with 8 bases between the two ends. CDR3 size: 14 residues. From germline, CDR1 is ENHRY and CDR2 SYGVKD. CDR3 coding DNA: TGTGCCATCAGTGAGAGGGGGAACACAGATACGCAGTATTTT. Translation: CAISERGNTDTQYF.

This clonotype was counted many times. A junction boundary mismatches the germline segment, possibly from a read error. The rearrangement joins TRBV5-1 to TRBJ2-3; 8 bases line up with TRBD2. Germline-derived CDR1 and CDR2 are SGHRS and YFSETQ. CDR3 length: 14 amino acids. CDR3 region: CASSLGLAGDTQYF. The DNA of the CDR3 is TGTGCCAGCAGCTTAGGACTAGCAGGAGATACGCAGTATTTT.

Ten or more counts support this clonotype. The rearrangement links TRBV12-3 or TRBV12-4 to TRBJ2-2; a weak D match, TRBD2 (6 bases). Trimming stripped 4 bases from V and 7 bases from J, with 13 bases between. CDR3 size: 14 residues. CDR3 sequence: CASSSLRGGGELFF. The CDR3 DNA is TGTGCCAGCAGTTCATTGCGGGGCGGCGGGGAGCTGTTTTTT.